This T cell receptor (beta chain) was identified in a study of patients and donors after allogeneic stem cell transplantation. This clonotype appeared a few times. TCRdb fed the RT-PCR reads into MiXCR, producing one record per CDR3 protein. The sample shows about 110,000 distinct CDR3 sequences, less than 45% of them seen only once. The TCR sequence derives from a human donor who was either an allogeneic HSCT recipient or a stem cell or donor lymphocyte infusion donor (not recorded which). It is not recorded whose cells these are; they may come from a transplant donor. The sample taken for sequencing was blood, either unsorted or a sorted T cell fraction (not recorded which).

The CDR3 nucleotides read TGTGCCAGCAGCTCACTTGACAGGGACTCTGGAAACACCATATATTTT. Amino acid sequence: CASSSLDRDSGNTIYF. This sequence joins TRBV7-9 and TRBJ1-3; TRBD1 matches 7 bases. The CDR3 loop spans 16 amino acids. The J segment lost 0 bases and the V segment lost 4 bases, leaving 6 bases of the junction unmatched. Per the germline V gene, CDR1 is SEHNR and CDR2 is FQNEAQ (reference sequence).